This T cell receptor beta chain appears in the sequencing data of a study of shared clonotypes between healthy human individuals. Caucasian adults living in Nashville, Tennessee, provided all samples. The CDR3 runs 16 residues. After removal of 4 bases from V and 7 bases from J, the junction contained 14 bases not matched to a gene. From germline, CDR1 is SGDLS and CDR2 YYNGEE. Profiling relied on immunoSEQ multiplex PCR, and the TCRdb table lists in-frame clones only, not all of them. The sample consists of approximately 1.4 million clones, 95% to 99% of them appearing once. The sequenced sample was naive CD4+ T cells sorted from blood. Subset described: CD45RA+ positively selected. The sequence came from a man younger than 40 in good health. The chain is built from TRBV9 and TRBJ1-5; 7 positions match TRBD1. CDR3 nucleotides: TGTGCCAGCAGCACAGGGGTCATTACAGGGAAACAGCCCCAGCATTTT. Its translation is CASSTGVITGKQPQHF.